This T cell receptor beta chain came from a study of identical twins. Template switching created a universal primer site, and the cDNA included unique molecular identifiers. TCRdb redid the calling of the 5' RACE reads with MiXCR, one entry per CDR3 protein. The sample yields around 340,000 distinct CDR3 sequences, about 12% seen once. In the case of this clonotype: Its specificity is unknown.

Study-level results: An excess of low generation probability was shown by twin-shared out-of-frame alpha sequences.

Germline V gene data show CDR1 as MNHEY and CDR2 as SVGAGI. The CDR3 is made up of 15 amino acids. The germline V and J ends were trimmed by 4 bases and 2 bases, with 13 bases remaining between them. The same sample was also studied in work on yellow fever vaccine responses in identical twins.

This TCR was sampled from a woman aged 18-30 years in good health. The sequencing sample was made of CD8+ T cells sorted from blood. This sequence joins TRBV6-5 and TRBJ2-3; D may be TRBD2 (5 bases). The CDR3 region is CASSFTGITTDTQYF. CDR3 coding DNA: TGTGCCAGCAGTTTCACCGGGATAACCACAGATACGCAGTATTTT.